A single sample is the source of the 12 T cell receptor beta chains below, sequenced in a study of T cells in Graves' hyperthyroidism and ophthalmopathy. Amplification of TCR beta CDR3 regions was performed using RNA transcripts as template. The HTBI set primed first-round TCR CDR3 RT-PCR. One entry per CDR3 protein results from TCRdb running MiXCR on the multiplex PCR reads. The table has a few hundred thousand distinct CDR3 sequences, approximately 15% seen once. The sample comprised blood. The source is a woman in her 30s with Graves' hyperthyroidism that later progressed to Graves' ophthalmopathy.

This clonotype appeared many times. The rearrangement uses TRBV6-1 and TRBJ1-1; TRBD1 matches at 8 bases. The junction had 12 bases not matched to a gene; V was cut back by 5 bases and J by 4 bases. Per germline, CDR1 MNHNS and CDR2 SASEGT. CDR3 length: 16 amino acids. DNA for the CDR3: TGTGCCAGCAGTTACCCTGACAGGGGAGTGGGCACTGAAGCTTTCTTT. It specifies CASSYPDRGVGTEAFF.

This clonotype was seen ten or more times. The chain carries TRBV5-1 and TRBJ1-6; TRBD1 matches at 9 bases. The CDR3 has 15 residues. Germline-derived CDR1 and CDR2 are SGHRS and YFSETQ. V shed 2 bases, J shed 7 bases, and the junction held 4 bases outside the gene matches. The CDR3 bases are TGCGCCAGCAGCTTAAGGGACAGGGCCAATTCACCCCTCCACTTT. As protein: CASSLRDRANSPLHF.

There are a few counts of this clonotype. This rearrangement joins TRBV29-1 to TRBJ2-7, with a weak D call TRBD2 (5 bases). This CDR3 comprises 14 residues. Germline V gene data show CDR1 as SQVTM and CDR2 as ANQGSEA. Trimming took 1 base from V and 2 from J, leaving 12 bases between them. CDR3 residues: CSVEGVGAAYEQYF. CDR3 sequence (DNA): TGCAGCGTTGAAGGGGTGGGAGCGGCCTACGAGCAGTACTTC.

Ten or more counts support this clonotype. This chain uses TRBV12-3 or TRBV12-4 with TRBJ1-2; D is ambiguous. V was cut by 5 bases and J by 0 bases, with 4 bases left in between. The length of the CDR3 is 12 residues. CDR3 sequence reads: CASSATNYGYTF. CDR3 nucleotides: TGTGCCAGCAGTGCCACTAACTATGGCTACACCTTC.

The table lists this clonotype with a few counts. A much larger clonotype is one base distant, so this may be a read error. This chain uses TRBV10-3 with TRBJ2-7; 9 bases match TRBD1. The CDR3 runs 13 residues. Trimming cost V 11 bases and J 3 bases; bases outside gene matches: 8. Germline CDR1 is ENHRY and CDR2 is SYGVKD. The DNA for the CDR3 is TGTGCCTCAAGACAGGGGGGGATCTACGAGCAGTACTTC. It encodes CASRQGGIYEQYF.

This clonotype was counted many times. V usage is TRBV7-2 and J usage is TRBJ2-1, with D perhaps TRBD2 (5 bases). The CDR3 totals 15 residues. V lost 6 bases to trimming and J lost 5 bases, with 17 bases between them. Germline assignment: CDR1 SGHTA and CDR2 FQGNSA. The CDR3 reads CASSTVGGPNNEQFF. CDR3 DNA: TGTGCCAGCAGTACAGTTGGCGGGCCAAACAATGAGCAGTTCTTC. The variable domain in full, completed from reference TRBV7-2 and TRBJ2-1, reads GAGVSQSPSNKVTEKGKDVELRCDPISGHTALYWYRQSLGQGLEFLIYFQGNSAPDKSGLPSDRFSAERTGGSVSTLTIQRTQQEDSAVYLCASSTVGGPNNEQFFGPGTRLTVL.

This clonotype was counted only a few times. The rearrangement joins TRBV12-3 or TRBV12-4 to TRBJ2-2; D ambiguous. Trimming took off 1 base at V and 7 bases at J, with 10 bases between the two ends. CDR3 size: 14 residues. CDR3 loop: CASSLGVGLGELFF. The CDR3 DNA reads as TGTGCCAGCAGTTTAGGGGTTGGGCTCGGGGAGCTGTTTTTT.

There are many counts of this clonotype. The chain recombines TRBV12-3 or TRBV12-4 with TRBJ2-7, with D perhaps matching TRBD1 (6 bases). There are 12 residues in the CDR3. Trimming pared 5 bases from V and 6 bases from J, leaving 11 bases between. In DNA, the CDR3 is TGTGCCAGCAGTATAGGGGGATCCGAGCAGTACTTC. Protein: CASSIGGSEQYF.

This clonotype appeared many times. This rearrangement joins TRBV20-1 to TRBJ2-7; the match to TRBD1 covers 8 bases. V lost 3 bases, J lost 3 bases, and 7 bases stayed unmatched. The CDR3 sequence is 14 residues long. CDR1 is DFQATT and CDR2 is SNEGSKA in the germline V gene (reference sequence). The CDR3 loop is CSASADRDFYEQYF. CDR3 DNA: TGCAGTGCTAGTGCGGACAGGGATTTCTACGAGCAGTACTTC.

The chain recombines TRBV9 with TRBJ2-1; D unresolved. This CDR3 region has 17 residues. V gave up 4 bases and J gave up 0 bases, with 17 bases separating them. Germline V CDR1 and CDR2: SGDLS, YYNGEE. As DNA, the CDR3 is TGTGCCAGCAGCCTACCAGGCGACCCGAGCTCCTACAATGAGCAGTTCTTC. Its translation: CASSLPGDPSSYNEQFF.

This clonotype was recorded only once. Compared with germline, one end of the junction differs, possibly owing to a read error. The chain uses TRBV5-1 and TRBJ2-2, with D maybe TRBD2 (6 bases). Per germline, CDR1 SGHRS and CDR2 YFSETQ. The CDR3 totals 15 residues. Here the CDR3 DNA reads TGCTCCTGCAGCTCGACTGGGGCGAACACCGGGGGGCTGTTTTTT. Its translation is CSCSSTGANTGGLFF.

In this sample, this clonotype turned up many times. This chain uses TRBV11-1 with TRBJ2-7; D may be TRBD1 (7 bases). Trimming removed 1 base at V and 8 bases at J, with 12 bases between. The CDR3 consists of 13 residues. Germline-derived CDR1 and CDR2 are SGHAT and FQDESV (reference sequence). CDR3 protein: CASSLGGTEKQYF. CDR3 bases: TGTGCCAGCAGCTTAGGCGGGACAGAAAAGCAGTACTTC.